The following is a T cell receptor beta chain sequence with its context. The germline V gene encodes CDR1 SGHRS and CDR2 YFSETQ. V shed 5 bases and J shed 1 base, with 10 bases lying between them. This CDR3 has 13 amino acids. This specimen comes from a study of T cell changes during pregnancy in multiple sclerosis. Produced via immunoSEQ multiplex PCR; TCRdb's table is partial and in-frame only. The sample lists roughly 46,000 clones, almost 95% seen once, with 4% to 5.5% in the top ten. The receptor was isolated from a female donor with multiple sclerosis, enrolled in a pregnancy study. The gene calls are TRBV5-1 and TRBJ2-7; D is perhaps TRBD2 (5 bases). The sequenced sample was CD8+ T cells from peripheral blood mononuclear cells, obtained in the first trimester of pregnancy. The CDR3 sequence is CASRRAESYEQYF. The CDR3 DNA reads TGCGCCAGCAGGAGGGCAGAGTCCTACGAGCAGTACTTC.